This is a list of T cell receptor beta chains from one sample in a study of blood T cell dynamics during melanoma immunotherapy. Profiling relied on immunoSEQ multiplex PCR, and the TCRdb table lists in-frame clones only, not all of them. The sample includes about 11,000 clones, over 75% of them seen just once. Sequences were derived from blood, sampled from a patient treated with checkpoint blockade. The receptors derive from a human donor with melanoma. CDR3s include the opening cysteine and the closing phenylalanine or tryptophan. The D gene is left open where the match is weak. Rows give clone size only sometimes, using once, few, many, or a class for an expanded clone.

v_gene	j_gene	abundance	d_gene	CDR3nt	CDR3aa
TRBV19	TRBJ1-2	once	TRBD1	TGTGCCAGTAGTATACCCGCGACAGGGGGCGGCTATGGCTACACCTTC	CASSIPATGGGYGYTF
TRBV25-1	TRBJ2-2	NA	NA	TGTGCCAGCCGTCGGGGGAACACCGGGGAGCTGTTTTTT	CASRRGNTGELFF
TRBV2	TRBJ2-7	NA	NA	TGTGCCAGCAGTCCGGAGGGGGTCCCCTACGAGCAGTACTTC	CASSPEGVPYEQYF
TRBV5-1	TRBJ2-7	NA	TRBD2	TGCGCCAGCAGCTTGGCCTCGAGGCGGGGGGACGAGCAGTACTTC	CASSLASRRGDEQYF
TRBV11-2	TRBJ2-3	NA	NA	TGTGCCAGCAGCAGGGGGGGGCTAATTACCACAGATACGCAGTATTTT	CASSRGGLITTDTQYF
TRBV2	TRBJ2-2	NA	NA	TGTGCCAGCAGCCCCCAGGGGCATGGCACCGGGGAGCTGTTTTTT	CASSPQGHGTGELFF
TRBV5-1	TRBJ1-4	NA	NA	TGCGCCAGCAGCCCCTCCAAGGCGTGGGAAAAACTGTTTTTT	CASSPSKAWEKLFF
TRBV10-2	TRBJ1-5	NA	NA	TGCGCCAGCAGGTCAGACGGTAGCAATCAGCCCCAGCATTTT	CASRSDGSNQPQHF
TRBV5-1	TRBJ2-3	NA	NA	TGCGCCAGCAGCTTGCAAGTGGACACAGATACGCAGTATTTT	CASSLQVDTDTQYF
TRBV4-3	TRBJ1-2	NA	TRBD1	TGCGCCAGCAGCCAAGCGTGGGACAGGGAGTCGGGTGGCTACACCTTC	CASSQAWDRESGGYTF
TRBV5-1	TRBJ1-2	NA	TRBD1	TGCGCCAGCAGCTTGGATGGCAGGGGGAACTATGACTACACCTTC	CASSLDGRGNYDYTF
TRBV18	TRBJ1-5	NA	NA	TGTGCCAGCTCACGCTCGGGGCCATATAGCAATCAGCCCCAGCATTTT	CASSRSGPYSNQPQHF
TRBV28	TRBJ1-2	NA	NA	TGTGCCAGCAGTTTGTCGGGACGGGGTAACTATGGCTACACCTTC	CASSLSGRGNYGYTF
TRBV27	TRBJ2-7	NA	NA	TGTGCCAGCAGTTTAATAGGGGAACCCTACGAGCAGTACTTC	CASSLIGEPYEQYF
TRBV4-3	TRBJ2-3	NA	TRBD2	TGCGCCAGCAGCCAAACGGGTAGCGGGGGGGCGACAGATACGCAGTATTTT	CASSQTGSGGATDTQYF
TRBV19	TRBJ2-3	NA	TRBD2	TGTGCCAGTACTGCAGCGGGGAGGACAGATACGCAGTATTTT	CASTAAGRTDTQYF
TRBV11-2	TRBJ2-6	NA	TRBD2	TGTGCCAGCAGCCTGAAGGGAGGGTTCGGGGCCAACGTCCTGACTTTC	CASSLKGGFGANVLTF